This is a list of T cell receptor beta chains from one sample in a study of cytomegalovirus exposure and HLA in healthy donors. The assay was immunoSEQ multiplex PCR, and TCRdb's table has in-frame clones only and misses some. The sample shows approximately 220,000 clones, 75% to 85% of them seen only once. The sample consisted of PBMCs. Every receptor here comes from a girl between 10 and 17 years old in good health and CMV-seronegative. The CDR3 runs from the conserved cysteine through the conserved F or W. D genes are given only for firm matches. A row's size may be missing; if present it is once, few, many or a size class.

>TRBD1|TRBV6-1|TRBJ2-7|.
TGTGCCAGTCGGGACAGCCTCTACGAGCAGTACTTC
CASRDSLYEQYF
>.|TRBV29-1|TRBJ2-1|.
TGCAGCGTTGAAGATGCAAGGAATATGGGAGAGTATGAGCAGTTCTTC
CSVEDARNMGEYEQFF
>.|TRBV19|TRBJ1-6|.
TGTGCCAGTAGGGGTGAGGGATTTTCACCCCTCCACTTT
CASRGEGFSPLHF
>.|TRBV7-8|TRBJ1-4|.
TGTGCCAGCAGCGCGCAGGGTTGGGAAAAACTGTTTTTT
CASSAQGWEKLFF
>TRBD1|TRBV2|TRBJ1-4|once
TGTGCCAGCATTCCTCCAGGGGGCGGTGAAAAACTGTTTTTT
CASIPPGGGEKLFF
>TRBD1|TRBV29-1|TRBJ1-4|few
TGCAGCGTTGTTGGGACAGGGCATGAAAAACTGTTTTTT
CSVVGTGHEKLFF
>.|TRBV7-2|TRBJ1-5|.
TGTGCCAGCAGCTTCTCTGAGAATCAGCCCCAGCATTTT
CASSFSENQPQHF
>TRBD2|TRBV5-1|TRBJ2-1|.
TGCGCCAGCAGCTTGGGGTCTAGCGGGAGTGGGCAGTGGTCCTACAATGAGCAGTTCTTC
CASSLGSSGSGQWSYNEQFF
>TRBD1|TRBV19|TRBJ2-3|.
TGTGCCAGTAGCCAGACCCCTGGAGGACAGGGATTGAGCACAAGTACGCAGTATTTT
CASSQTPGGQGLSTSTQYF
>.|TRBV6-1|TRBJ1-1|.
TGTGCCAGCCCCTCGAAGGGGTTTAGTGGTACTGAAGCTTTCTTT
CASPSKGFSGTEAFF
>TRBD2|TRBV18|TRBJ2-2|.
TGTGCCAGCTCAAAAAGCGGGGGCTCGAACACCGGGGAGCTGTTTTTT
CASSKSGGSNTGELFF
>.|TRBV9|TRBJ1-3|.
TGTGCCAGCAGCTTAGGAGACTCTGGAAACACCATATATTTT
CASSLGDSGNTIYF
>TRBD2|TRBV6-1|TRBJ2-7|.
TGTGCCAGCAGTGAATTGGGCGGGGGGTATTCCTACGAGCAGTACTTC
CASSELGGGYSYEQYF
>TRBD2|TRBV6-6|TRBJ2-3|.
TGTGCCAGCAGTTACCTCGGGGGGGCAGGCACAGATACGCAGTATTTT
CASSYLGGAGTDTQYF
>TRBD1|TRBV18|TRBJ1-1|.
TGTGCCAGCTCAGGTCAACAGGGGGCGCGGACTGAAGCTTTCTTT
CASSGQQGARTEAFF
>.|TRBV28|TRBJ1-1|.
TGTGCCAGCAACTTACCCCGAAGGGGGAGCAACGCTGAAGCTTTCTTT
CASNLPRRGSNAEAFF
>.|TRBV5-1|TRBJ1-1|.
TGCGCCAGCGACATCGGCCGGGGGGGAAACACTGAAGCTTTCTTT
CASDIGRGGNTEAFF
>.|TRBV28|TRBJ2-3|.
TGTGCCAGCAGCCCACGACAGGGAGGAGTCACAGATACGCAGTATTTT
CASSPRQGGVTDTQYF
>.|TRBV27|TRBJ1-1|.
TGTGCCAGCAGTTTACAGGGGATTGTGAACACTGAAGCTTTCTTT
CASSLQGIVNTEAFF
>TRBD1|TRBV27|TRBJ2-5|.
TGTGCCAGCAGTTTATTCGGGACAGGGGGGATGGAGACCCAGTACTTC
CASSLFGTGGMETQYF
>TRBD2|TRBV9|TRBJ2-1|.
TGTGCCAGCAACGGCGGGGGACACAATGAGCAGTTCTTC
CASNGGGHNEQFF
>TRBD2|TRBV19|TRBJ2-7|.
TGTGCCAGTAGTATTTTGGCTTCGGGAGGCGAGCAGTACTTC
CASSILASGGEQYF
>.|TRBV29-1|TRBJ1-2|.
TGCAGCGGAGGGGGGAGGGACGGCTACACCTTC
CSGGGRDGYTF
>.|TRBV9|TRBJ2-5|.
TGTGCCAGCAGCGTAGCTCCAGCGGAGACCCAGTACTTC
CASSVAPAETQYF
>TRBD1|TRBV18|TRBJ2-5|.
TGTGCCAGCTCACCCACAGGGGGCCGGGAGACCCAGTACTTC
CASSPTGGRETQYF
>.|TRBV10-1|TRBJ2-4|.
TGCGCCAGCAGTCCCGTCGGTGGTAAAAACATTCAGTACTTC
CASSPVGGKNIQYF
>TRBD1|TRBV5-5|TRBJ2-6|once
TGTGCCAGCAGTCCGGGACAGGTGCCCTCTGGGGCCAACGTCCTGACTTTC
CASSPGQVPSGANVLTF
>TRBD2|TRBV5-1|TRBJ2-4|.
TGCGCCAGCAGCTGGGCGCCTAGCGGGAGGGCCGAAAACATTCAGTACTTC
CASSWAPSGRAENIQYF
>TRBD2|TRBV27|TRBJ2-1|.
TGTGCCAGCAGAGATCTACTAGCGGGATACAATGAGCAGTTCTTC
CASRDLLAGYNEQFF
>.|TRBV28|TRBJ1-1|.
TGTGCCAGCAGACTCAATCAGGGGAACACTGAAGCTTTCTTT
CASRLNQGNTEAFF
>.|TRBV5-4|TRBJ2-7|.
TGTGCCAGCAGTCTCCCGGGGAGCAACGAGCAGTACTTC
CASSLPGSNEQYF
>.|TRBV27|TRBJ1-5|.
TGTGCCAGCCGTTTAGGAGGGAATCAGCCCCAGCATTTT
CASRLGGNQPQHF
>.|TRBV4-2|TRBJ2-3|.
TGTGCCAGCAGCCCACCTTCTCTAACGTTCGCAGATACGCAGTATTTT
CASSPPSLTFADTQYF
>TRBD1|TRBV27|TRBJ2-3|.
TGTGCCAGCAGTCTGGGACAGGTCACAGATACGCAGTATTTT
CASSLGQVTDTQYF
>TRBD1|TRBV5-1|TRBJ2-6|few
TGCGCCAGCAGGCCCCAGGGGGCCCCTACGGTAGGTGCAAGCTCTGGGGCCAACGTCCTGACTTTC
CASRPQGAPTVGASSGANVLTF
>.|TRBV29-1|TRBJ1-4|.
TGCAGCATAAATGCTAATGAAAAACTGTTTTTT
CSINANEKLFF
>.|TRBV21-1|TRBJ2-7|.
TGTGCCAGCAGCATTTTACCGAGAGACAGGTGGAACTGCGAGCAGTACTTC
CASSILPRDRWNCEQYF
>.|TRBV30|TRBJ1-5|.
TGTGCCTGGAGCAGCGGGGGGTTTGCTCAGCCCCAGCATTTT
CAWSSGGFAQPQHF
>.|TRBV6-5|TRBJ1-1|.
TGTGCCAGCAGTTTCGGGGAGCTGATGAACACTGAAGCTTTCTTT
CASSFGELMNTEAFF
>TRBD1|TRBV19|TRBJ2-3|.
TGTGCCAGTAGTACTGGACAGGGGGGCAGCACAGATACGCAGTATTTT
CASSTGQGGSTDTQYF
>.|TRBV4-2|TRBJ1-1|few
TGTGCCAGCAGCCCCGGACTGTCTGAAGCTTTCTTT
CASSPGLSEAFF
>.|TRBV18|TRBJ1-1|.
TGTGCCAGCTCACCAGATGCACAGCTCAACACTGAAGCTTTCTTT
CASSPDAQLNTEAFF
>TRBD1|TRBV19|TRBJ1-2|.
TGTGCCACCCTCCACCCGGACAGGAACTATGGCTACACCTTC
CATLHPDRNYGYTF
>.|TRBV14|TRBJ2-5|.
TGTGCCAGCAGCCAAGTTTACGGGGAGACCCAGTACTTC
CASSQVYGETQYF
>TRBD2|TRBV11-3|TRBJ2-7|.
TGTGCCAGCAGCCGGGCTAGCGGATACGAGCAGTACTTC
CASSRASGYEQYF
>.|TRBV5-1|TRBJ2-1|.
TGCGCCAGCAGCTTGGGAGGGCCTGGCTATGAGCAGTTCTTC
CASSLGGPGYEQFF